The 5 T cell receptor beta chains reported below all come from one sample, sequenced in a study of cytomegalovirus exposure and HLA in healthy donors. The PCR employed 60 Vbeta primers together with 13 Jbeta primers. This table comes from immunoSEQ multiplex PCR, and its TCRdb copy is limited to in-frame clones, with some not included. This repertoire shows some 200,000 clones, 75% to 85% found once; its top ten account for about 0.63%. The source material was PBMCs. The receptors were sampled from a boy aged 5-17 years in good health and CMV-seronegative.

This chain links TRBV4-3 with TRBJ2-7; 9 bases match TRBD2. Per germline, CDR1 LGHNA and CDR2 YSLEER. The CDR3 is 16 amino acids. V was pared by 0 bases and J by 7 bases, with 10 bases of the junction left unmatched. The CDR3 DNA reads TGCGCCAGCAGCCAAGATAATAGCGGGAGACGAGGAGAGCAGTACTTC. Translated: CASSQDNSGRRGEQYF.

This chain uses TRBV14 with TRBJ2-5, with TRBD2 matching 15 bases. CDR3 length: 18 residues. Per germline, CDR1 SGHDN and CDR2 FVKESK. The ends lost 0 bases at V and 4 bases at J; junction bases unmatched: 6. DNA of the CDR3: TGTGCCAGCAGCCAAGATTCGGGACTAGCGGGAGGAACAGAGACCCAGTACTTC. As protein: CASSQDSGLAGGTETQYF.

The chain has TRBV4-1 and TRBJ2-1; TRBD2 matches 13 bases. The CDR3 consists of 18 residues. The junction had 8 bases not matched to a gene; V was cut back by 2 bases and J by 4 bases. Germline loops: CDR1 MGHRA, CDR2 YSYEKL. The CDR3 region has the DNA TGCGCCAGCAGCCAACCGACTAGCGGGAGGCCCGGGTACAATGAGCAGTTCTTC. Its translation: CASSQPTSGRPGYNEQFF.

The chain joins TRBV7-8 to TRBJ1-2, with 7 bases matching TRBD1. With V trimmed by 1 base and J by 8 bases, 10 bases remained unmatched. This CDR3 is 15 amino acids long. Germline V CDR1 and CDR2: SGHVS, FQNEAQ. The CDR3 loop reads CASSLDLTGFRGYTF. The CDR3 DNA reads TGTGCCAGCAGCTTAGATCTGACAGGGTTTCGGGGCTACACCTTC.

V usage is TRBV4-2 and J usage is TRBJ1-1; the D gene is possibly TRBD1 (6 bases). This CDR3 contains 16 residues. CDR1 is LGHNA, CDR2 YNFKEQ, per germline. The germline V and J ends were trimmed by 5 bases and 8 bases, with 24 bases remaining between them. CDR3 sequence (DNA): TGTGCCAGCAGCGTGGTCGGGGGGCGATCCCAAGCGGAAGCTTTCTTT. Translation gives CASSVVGGRSQAEAFF.